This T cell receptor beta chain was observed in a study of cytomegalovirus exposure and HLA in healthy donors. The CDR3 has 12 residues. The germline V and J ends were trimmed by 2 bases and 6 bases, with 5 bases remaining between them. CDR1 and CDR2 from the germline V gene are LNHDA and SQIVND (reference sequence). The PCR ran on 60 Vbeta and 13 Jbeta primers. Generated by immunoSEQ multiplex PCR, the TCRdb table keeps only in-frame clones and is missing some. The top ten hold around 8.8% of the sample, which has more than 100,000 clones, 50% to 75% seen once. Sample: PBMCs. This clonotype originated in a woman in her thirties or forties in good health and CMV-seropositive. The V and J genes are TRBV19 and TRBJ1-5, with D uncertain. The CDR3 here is CASSIQIQPQHF. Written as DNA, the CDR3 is TGTGCCAGTAGTATACAGATTCAGCCCCAGCATTTT. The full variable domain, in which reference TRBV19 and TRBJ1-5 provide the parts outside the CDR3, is DGGITQSPKYLFRKEGQNVTLSCEQNLNHDAMYWYRQDPGQGLRLIYYSQIVNDFQKGDIAEGYSVSREKKESFPLTVTSAQKNPTAFYLCASSIQIQPQHFGDGTRLSIL.